This entry is about one T cell receptor beta chain. This clonotype showed up just a few times. Its cognate antigen has yet to be identified. No quality values exist for individual bases; no much larger clone is one base distant. The sample comes from a study of response to subunit inactivated influenza vaccine (dated by TCRdb to 2017 to 2018). Looking at the study overall: To follow how T cells responded to a trivalent subunit inactivated influenza vaccine, the researchers relied on deep quantitative profiling of the T cell receptor repertoire. The full study reports these points: The authors proposed that each seasonal influenza vaccination may bring in only a limited number of new T cells.

The library was produced with RT-PCR. The run used an Illumina HiSeq 2500. TCRdb cleaned the public reads at Q25 with fastp, built clones with MiXCR and kept in-frame beta chains. Rows with one shared CDR3 protein collapse into an entry with the most common genes and DNA. In all, the sample holds over 150,000 distinct CDR3 sequences, and around 14% of those were seen once. Under 30% of the sample comes from the top ten. This sequence originates from a man aged 45-60 years who received an inactivated influenza vaccine. Donor details come from another sample of the same person, matched by shared clones. This specimen consisted of CD8+ T cells sorted from PBMCs, obtained 4 to 6 days after vaccination.

The CDR3 has the sequence CASSLGSGYGYTF. The nucleotides are TGTGCCAGCAGCTTGGGTTCCGGGTATGGCTACACCTTC. The sequence links TRBV5-6 to TRBJ1-2, with the identity of the D gene unclear. Looking up the germline V gene yields CDR1 SGHDT and CDR2 YYEEEE. V loses 0 bases of germline sequence and J loses 5 bases, and the interval between the two ends is 8 bases. Including cysteine and phenylalanine, the CDR3 has 13 amino acids. CDR3 DNA is the only sequence kept; it has 39 bases, read in frame from the first base.